What follows describes a single T cell receptor (beta chain). Its antigen is unknown. The CDR3 loop spans 15 amino acids. V shed 3 bases and J 3 bases; nucleotides not matched to a gene: 3. Germline values: CDR1 SEHNR, CDR2 FQNEAQ (reference sequence). The record originates from a study of persistence of HIV-infected CD4 T cells. For the study at large: Donors were ART-treated; their CMV- and Gag-responding CD4+ T cells were isolated. A median of 8 years of suppressive ART preceded sampling.

The stimulus was an HIV-1 Gag 15-mer peptide pool, roughly 1 ug/peptide/mL. CD40L/CD69 double-negative CD45RO-high memory CD4+ T cells were collected. This was the immunoSEQ version 4 assay in survey mode. The data were produced by immunoSEQ multiplex PCR, yet TCRdb's version contains in-frame clones alone and is incomplete. There are over 30,000 clones in the sample; roughly four fifths occur only once, and around 0.97% lies in the top ten. The study, taken as a whole, reports: Within sorted populations, more oligoclonal TCRs accompanied more oligoclonal proviruses. Degenerate expanded CDR3beta sequences were enriched among CMV- and Gag-responding cells.

This receptor was obtained from an adult with HIV. The donor label of this sample is uncertain. The chain joins TRBV7-9 to TRBJ2-3; TRBD2 matches at 10 bases. The sample in question was cultured CD4+ T cells from PBMCs, obtained from a patient who received antiretroviral therapy. CDR3 in DNA: TGTGCCAGCAGCTTGGAGGGACTAGCGACAGATACGCAGTATTTT. It is translated as CASSLEGLATDTQYF. Full variable domain (outside the CDR3, taken from reference TRBV7-9 and TRBJ2-3): DTGVSQNPRHKITKRGQNVTFRCDPISEHNRLYWYRQTLGQGPEFLTYFQNEAQLEKSRLLSDRFSAERPKGSFSTLEIQRTEQGDSAMYLCASSLEGLATDTQYFGPGTRLTVL.